Each of the 18 T cell receptor beta chains below was sequenced from the same sample in a study of cytomegalovirus exposure and HLA in healthy donors. The PCR had 60 Vbeta and 13 Jbeta primers. The table came from immunoSEQ multiplex PCR; TCRdb's copy has only in-frame clones and leaves some out. The data contain tens of thousands of clones, about three quarters of them seen just once; the ten biggest clones take up 9.7%. The specimen was PBMCs. Receptors were obtained from a man aged 35 to 55 in good health and CMV-seronegative.

V gene TRBV6-5 combines with J gene TRBJ2-5; TRBD2 matches at 12 bases. V lost 4 bases, J lost 5 bases, and 5 bases stayed unmatched. The CDR3 is made up of 15 amino acids. Germline CDR1 MNHEY, CDR2 SVGAGI. CDR3 coding DNA: TGTGCCAGCAGTTCCGGACTAGCGGGATATGAGACCCAGTACTTC. Its translation is CASSSGLAGYETQYF.

This clone was seen a few times. The chain uses TRBV5-6 and TRBJ1-5, with a tentative D call TRBD1 (6 bases). This CDR3 contains 13 residues. Per the germline V gene, CDR1 is SGHDT and CDR2 is YYEEEE. Between the trimmed V and J ends, which lost 4 bases and 6 bases, there was a span of 11 bases. The CDR3 region has the DNA TGTGCCAGCAGCCCGACCAGGGGTCAGCCCCAGCATTTT. Encoded protein: CASSPTRGQPQHF.

The chain couples TRBV19 to TRBJ2-4; 7 positions agree with TRBD2. The ends lost 3 bases at V and 10 bases at J; junction bases unmatched: 12. CDR1 is LNHDA and CDR2 is SQIVND in the germline V gene (reference sequence). CDR3 length: 15 residues. CDR3 coding DNA: TGTGCCAGTAGTATTGGCCAGGGAGGGATAGGGATTCAGTACTTC. It yields the protein CASSIGQGGIGIQYF.

The CDR3 DNA reads as TGTGCCAGCTCACCGGAGACTACGCAAGAGACCCAGTACTTC. It codes for CASSPETTQETQYF. This chain links TRBV18 with TRBJ2-5, with D perhaps matching TRBD2 (5 bases). This CDR3 is built from 14 residues. Germline assignment: CDR1 KGHSH and CDR2 LQKENI. V lost 3 bases, J lost 2 bases, and 10 bases lay in between.

The V and J genes are TRBV15 and TRBJ1-6; 7 bases are shared with TRBD1. The germline gives CDR1 LNHNV, CDR2 YYDKDF (reference sequence). J gave up 2 bases and V 0 bases, and 1 base lay outside the gene matches. The CDR3 runs 16 residues. The CDR3 here is CATSRDRGTYNSPLHF. CDR3 coding DNA: TGTGCCACCAGCAGAGACAGGGGGACCTATAATTCACCCCTCCACTTT.

A single count supports this clone. The V and J genes are TRBV7-2 and TRBJ2-7; D is possibly TRBD2 (6 bases). Germline V CDR1 and CDR2: SGHTA, FQGNSA. Trimming left V 4 bases short and J 8 bases short, with 24 bases between. This CDR3 is built from 16 residues. CDR3 protein: CASSSVGGRLSGKQYF. Here the CDR3 DNA reads TGTGCCAGCAGCTCAGTTGGGGGGAGGCTGTCGGGGAAGCAGTACTTC. Combining the CDR3 with reference TRBV7-2 and TRBJ2-7 gives the whole variable domain GAGVSQSPSNKVTEKGKDVELRCDPISGHTALYWYRQSLGQGLEFLIYFQGNSAPDKSGLPSDRFSAERTGGSVSTLTIQRTQQEDSAVYLCASSSVGGRLSGKQYFGPGTRLTVT.

This chain uses TRBV19 with TRBJ2-5, with 10 bases matching TRBD1. The DNA end lines up better with TRBJ2-7; the J call may be wrong. The germline CDR1 and CDR2 sequences are LNHDA and SQIVND (reference sequence). The CDR3 covers 15 residues. The DNA of the CDR3 is TGTGCCAGTCGCCAGGAGGGGACAGGGGAGTACGAGCAGTACTTC. Amino acid sequence: CASRQEGTGEYEQYF.

This clone was seen a few times. V usage is TRBV5-6 and J usage is TRBJ1-6; the match to TRBD1 covers 8 bases. J gave up 0 bases and V 2 bases, and 4 bases lay outside the gene matches. This CDR3 has 17 residues. The V gene's germline CDR1 is SGHDT and CDR2 YYEEEE. The chain's CDR3 is CASSFRGPSSYNSPLHF. As DNA, the CDR3 is TGTGCCAGCAGCTTCAGGGGGCCAAGCTCCTATAATTCACCCCTCCACTTT.

This sequence joins TRBV9 and TRBJ1-3; 7 bases map to TRBD1. The CDR3 runs to 15 residues. Per germline, CDR1 SGDLS and CDR2 YYNGEE. V dropped 4 bases and J dropped 5; count of bases not matched to a gene: 9. CDR3 nucleotides: TGTGCCAGCAGCCCTATCTGGGACAGTAGAAACACCATATATTTT. It codes for CASSPIWDSRNTIYF.

In its sample, this clone was seen a few times. This chain uses TRBV5-6 with TRBJ1-1; the match to TRBD1 covers 12 bases. With 2 bases clipped from V and 1 base from J, the junction kept 9 bases outside the gene matches. Germline CDR1 and CDR2: SGHDT and YYEEEE. This CDR3 is 18 amino acids long. The CDR3 sequence is CASSLDLGTGGWNTEAFF. Here the CDR3 DNA reads TGTGCCAGCAGCTTAGATCTCGGGACAGGGGGCTGGAACACTGAAGCTTTCTTT.

V gene TRBV7-3 combines with J gene TRBJ2-1; D possibly corresponds to TRBD2 (5 bases). V dropped 1 base and J dropped 0 bases, with 7 bases sitting between them. The CDR3 is 15 amino acids. From germline, CDR1 is SGHTA and CDR2 FQGTGA. CDR3 sequence reads: CASSLNLASYNEQFF. CDR3 nucleotides: TGTGCCAGCAGCTTAAATCTAGCCTCCTACAATGAGCAGTTCTTC.

The rearrangement uses TRBV4-1 and TRBJ2-1, with 7 positions matching TRBD2. The V and J ends lost 1 base and 4 bases, in that order; junction bases with no gene match: 7. CDR1 is MGHRA and CDR2 is YSYEKL in the germline V gene. The CDR3 is 16 residues long. The CDR3 loop reads CASSQAPRGSYNEQFF. DNA of the CDR3: TGCGCCAGCAGCCAAGCCCCGCGGGGGTCGTACAATGAGCAGTTCTTC.

The V call is TRBV2, the J call TRBJ1-4, with D uncertain. V shed 2 bases and J shed 5 bases, with 12 bases lying between them. CDR1 is SNHLY, CDR2 FYNNEI, per germline. The CDR3 covers 15 residues. The CDR3 DNA sequence: TGTGCCAGCAGTGAAAACGGCGGGGAGAATGAAAAACTGTTTTTT. Residues: CASSENGGENEKLFF.

The gene calls are TRBV6-5 and TRBJ2-1; no clear D. V was pared by 0 bases and J by 5 bases, with 11 bases between. This CDR3 has 15 amino acids. The germline gives CDR1 MNHEY, CDR2 SVGAGI. The DNA for the CDR3 is TGTGCCAGCAGTTACTCGACTGTACGGAACAATGAGCAGTTCTTC. This sequence encodes CASSYSTVRNNEQFF.

This clone came up a few times. V and J are TRBV7-9 and TRBJ2-7, with 8 bases fitting TRBD1. Germline V gene data show CDR1 as SEHNR and CDR2 as FQNEAQ (reference sequence). After removal of 2 bases from V and 5 bases from J, the junction contained 8 bases not matched to a gene. The CDR3 sequence is 15 residues long. The CDR3 nucleotides read TGTGCCAGCAGCTTATTACGGACAGGGATCCACGAGCAGTACTTC. Translation: CASSLLRTGIHEQYF.

V gene TRBV6-5 combines with J gene TRBJ2-7; a weak D match, TRBD2 (6 bases). The V gene's germline CDR1 is MNHEY and CDR2 SVGAGI. The CDR3 covers 14 residues. Trimming removed 5 bases from V and 4 bases from J, with 15 bases in between. This chain's CDR3 is CASSPDYYQYEQYF. In DNA form, the CDR3 reads TGTGCCAGCAGTCCGGACTACTATCAATACGAGCAGTACTTC.

The chain carries TRBV28 and TRBJ2-7; 9 bases align to TRBD1. This CDR3 spans 14 amino acids. Germline loops: CDR1 MDHEN, CDR2 SYDVKM. CDR3 sequence: CAVEGQGPSYEQYF. CDR3 DNA: TGTGCAGTAGAGGGACAGGGCCCTTCCTACGAGCAGTACTTC.

This clone was counted between two and nine times. The rearrangement joins TRBV29-1 to TRBJ2-3; possible D gene TRBD2, 7 bases. Trimming removed 3 bases at V and 9 bases at J, with 13 bases between. Looked up from germline, CDR1 is SQVTM and CDR2 is ANQGSEA. This CDR3 spans 12 amino acids. The CDR3 loop is CSVEGGRGTQYF. The CDR3 DNA reads TGCAGCGTTGAGGGGGGGCGGGGAACGCAGTATTTT.